The clone carrying this T cell receptor beta chain was detected only once. In the authors' methods: Reference gene primer amplification gave nucleated cell count estimates. Only in-frame clones appear in the TCRdb table, and some are missing; sequencing was by immunoSEQ multiplex PCR. That table gives V, J and clone size, and the DNA gave D and trimming. The data show some 180,000 clones, around 81% seen once. This sample is drawn from a study of blood T cell repertoires in COVID-19. V lost 5 bases and J 6 bases, leaving 21 bases between the germline ends. CDR3 length equals 16 residues. Germline-derived CDR1 and CDR2 are SEHNR and FQNEAQ (reference sequence). The Seattle patients, enrolled during active infection, were followed longitudinally.

The specimen was peripheral blood. The chain couples TRBV7-9 to TRBJ2-3, with a tentative D call TRBD2 (5 bases). The sequence came from a woman between 35 and 50 years old with COVID-19, enrolled during active disease. As DNA, the CDR3 is TGTGCCAGCAGCCCCCTCGGCGACACGCCGGGGGATACGCAGTATTTT. Translation gives CASSPLGDTPGDTQYF.